This T cell receptor beta chain stems from a study of cytomegalovirus exposure and HLA in healthy donors. Findings and limits, study-wide: TCR beta sequences numbering 15,000 to 20,000 were associated with HLA alleles at 0.05 false discovery rate in a later analysis.

Use of 60 Vbeta and 13 Jbeta primers characterized the PCR. TCRdb keeps only in-frame clones here, not all; method: immunoSEQ multiplex PCR. This table has 70,000 or so clones, around three quarters appearing once. With regard to this clone: Its antigen remains unidentified.

The sequence derives from a man in his late teens or twenties in good health and CMV-seropositive. The sample comprised PBMCs.

CDR3 residues: CASSPPGQGSGYTF. The DNA for the CDR3 is TGTGCCAGCAGTCCTCCTGGACAGGGCTCTGGCTACACCTTC. This rearrangement joins TRBV28 to TRBJ1-2; 8 positions agree with TRBD1. The CDR3 spans 14 residues. J gave up 7 bases and V 5 bases, and 9 bases lay outside the gene matches. The germline V gene encodes CDR1 MDHEN and CDR2 SYDVKM.